This passage covers 12 T cell receptor beta chains from one sample sequenced in a study of T-cell memory formation after mild COVID-19. From the 5' RACE reads, TCRdb called clonotypes with MiXCR, one entry per CDR3 protein. The sample includes 250,000 to 300,000 distinct CDR3 sequences, 15% to 20% of them seen just once. The sequencing sample was made of PBMCs or a T cell subset sorted from them (not recorded which). These receptors came from a man aged 18 to 35 who had mild COVID-19 (a few samples of this study predate the infection). Cell type and time point are not known.

The CDR3 here is CASRTRGWDEKLFF. As DNA, the CDR3 is TGTGCCAGCAGGACCCGGGGGTGGGATGAAAAACTGTTTTTT. The chain couples TRBV6-5 to TRBJ1-4, with TRBD1 as a possible D gene (5 bases). The CDR3 loop spans 14 amino acids. The germline V gene encodes CDR1 MNHEY and CDR2 SVGAGI. V lost 6 bases and J 6 bases, leaving 14 bases between the germline ends.

This clonotype showed up just a few times. This chain joins TRBV4-3 and TRBJ1-5; 8 bases fit TRBD1. CDR3 size: 17 residues. Germline values: CDR1 LGHNA, CDR2 YSLEER. J gave up 3 bases and V 0 bases, and 7 bases lay outside the gene matches. The CDR3 here is CASSQDLGQGHNQPQHF. The CDR3 DNA follows: TGCGCCAGCAGCCAAGATTTAGGACAGGGTCACAATCAGCCCCAGCATTTT.

The CDR3 here is CASSGSHRVVTYGYTF. In nucleotides, the CDR3 is TGTGCCAGCAGCGGATCGCACAGGGTGGTAACATATGGCTACACCTTC. The chain joins TRBV9 to TRBJ1-2; TRBD1 is a possible D gene (6 bases). The V gene lost 3 bases and the J gene lost 5 bases, with 20 bases spanning the gap. Germline lookup yields CDR1 SGDLS and CDR2 YYNGEE. This CDR3 comprises 16 residues.

This clonotype turned up a few times. The chain has TRBV4-3 and TRBJ2-5, with D tentatively TRBD1 (6 bases). CDR1 is LGHNA, CDR2 YSLEER, per germline. V lost 4 bases to trimming and J lost 2 bases, with 11 bases between them. The CDR3 totals 14 residues. In nucleotides, the CDR3 is TGCGCCAGCAGCCGGATGGACAGTCAAGAGACCCAGTACTTC. Amino acids: CASSRMDSQETQYF.

V and J are TRBV7-9 and TRBJ2-5; either TRBD1 or TRBD2 may supply D (5 bases each). V lost 4 bases, J lost 5 bases, and 14 bases lay in between. The germline V gene has CDR1 SEHNR and CDR2 FQNEAQ (reference sequence). CDR3 length: 14 amino acids. In nucleotides, the CDR3 is TGTGCCAGCAGCTCCGGGACGGAGTTGGAGACCCAGTACTTC. This codes for CASSSGTELETQYF. Full variable domain (outside the CDR3, taken from reference TRBV7-9 and TRBJ2-5): DTGVSQNPRHKITKRGQNVTFRCDPISEHNRLYWYRQTLGQGPEFLTYFQNEAQLEKSRLLSDRFSAERPKGSFSTLEIQRTEQGDSAMYLCASSSGTELETQYFGPGTRLLVL.

J is TRBJ1-5 and V is TRBV3-1; TRBD1 is a possible D gene (6 bases). The germline gives CDR1 LGHDT, CDR2 YNNKEL (reference sequence). V was pared by 4 bases and J by 8 bases, with 15 bases between. This CDR3 has 14 residues. The CDR3 DNA reads TGTGCCAGCAGCCCGTTAGCAGGGGATGAGCCCCAGCATTTT. Amino acids: CASSPLAGDEPQHF.

The CDR3 sequence is CASSLHGAGNQPQHF. Here the CDR3 DNA reads TGCGCCAGCAGCTTGCACGGGGCAGGCAATCAGCCCCAGCATTTT. The chain is built from TRBV5-1 and TRBJ1-5; D may be TRBD1 (5 bases). Germline CDR1 is SGHRS and CDR2 is YFSETQ. The CDR3 has 15 amino acids. The V end was cut by 1 base, the J end by 2 bases, with 10 bases between. Based on the CDR3 plus reference TRBV5-1 and TRBJ1-5, the full variable domain is KAGVTQTPRYLIKTRGQQVTLSCSPISGHRSVSWYQQTPGQGLQFLFEYFSETQRNKGNFPGRFSGRQFSNSRSEMNVSTLELGDSALYLCASSLHGAGNQPQHFGDGTRLSIL.

CDR3 region: CASSYVHSGDTEAFF. CDR3 in DNA: TGTGCCAGCAGCTACGTTCACTCAGGGGACACTGAAGCTTTCTTT. This chain uses TRBV7-8 with TRBJ1-1, with a possible D match to TRBD1 (6 bases). This CDR3 contains 15 residues. The ends were cut back, 4 bases at V and 3 bases at J, with 15 bases in the middle. Germline CDR1 SGHVS, CDR2 FQNEAQ. The full variable domain, with the rest looked up from reference TRBV7-8 and TRBJ1-1, is GAGVSQSPRYKVAKRGQDVALRCDPISGHVSLFWYQQALGQGPEFLTYFQNEAQLDKSGLPSDRFFAERPEGSVSTLKIQRTQQEDSAVYLCASSYVHSGDTEAFFGQGTRLTVV.

This clonotype came up many times. The chain employs TRBV5-5 and TRBJ2-7; 7 bases are shared with TRBD2. After removal of 0 bases from V and 2 bases from J, the junction contained 2 bases not matched to a gene. Germline V gives CDR1 SGHKS, CDR2 YYEKEE (reference sequence). The CDR3 sequence is 14 residues long. The chain's CDR3 is CASSLASGTYEQYF. CDR3 sequence (DNA): TGTGCCAGCAGCTTGGCTAGCGGTACCTACGAGCAGTACTTC.

The rearrangement uses TRBV7-9 and TRBJ2-5; D might be TRBD1 or TRBD2, each matching 5 bases. CDR1 and CDR2 from the germline V gene are SEHNR and FQNEAQ (reference sequence). The CDR3 loop spans 15 amino acids. The V end was cut by 6 bases, the J end by 1 base, with 15 bases between. The chain's CDR3 is CASSGTRATQETQYF. CDR3 coding DNA: TGTGCCAGCAGTGGGACCAGGGCGACCCAAGAGACCCAGTACTTC.

This clonotype was counted between two and nine times. The CDR3 bases are TGCAGTGCTAGAGAGGCCGGCAGGGTTATCGAGCAGTACGTC. Protein product: CSAREAGRVIEQYV. V is TRBV20-1 and J is TRBJ2-7; possibly TRBD1 for D (5 bases). Germline V gene lookup returns CDR1 DFQATT and CDR2 SNEGSKA (reference sequence). The ends were cut back, 0 bases at V and 6 bases at J, with 15 bases in the middle. The CDR3 covers 14 residues.

This chain links TRBV4-3 with TRBJ2-7; D is unclear. Germline CDR1 LGHNA, CDR2 YSLEER. CDR3 size: 14 residues. V was clipped by 4 bases and J by 6 bases, with 16 bases between them. The CDR3 nucleotides are TGCGCCAGCAGCCCGCGTGGTAGTATGGGCGAGCAGTACGTC. Its protein product is CASSPRGSMGEQYV.